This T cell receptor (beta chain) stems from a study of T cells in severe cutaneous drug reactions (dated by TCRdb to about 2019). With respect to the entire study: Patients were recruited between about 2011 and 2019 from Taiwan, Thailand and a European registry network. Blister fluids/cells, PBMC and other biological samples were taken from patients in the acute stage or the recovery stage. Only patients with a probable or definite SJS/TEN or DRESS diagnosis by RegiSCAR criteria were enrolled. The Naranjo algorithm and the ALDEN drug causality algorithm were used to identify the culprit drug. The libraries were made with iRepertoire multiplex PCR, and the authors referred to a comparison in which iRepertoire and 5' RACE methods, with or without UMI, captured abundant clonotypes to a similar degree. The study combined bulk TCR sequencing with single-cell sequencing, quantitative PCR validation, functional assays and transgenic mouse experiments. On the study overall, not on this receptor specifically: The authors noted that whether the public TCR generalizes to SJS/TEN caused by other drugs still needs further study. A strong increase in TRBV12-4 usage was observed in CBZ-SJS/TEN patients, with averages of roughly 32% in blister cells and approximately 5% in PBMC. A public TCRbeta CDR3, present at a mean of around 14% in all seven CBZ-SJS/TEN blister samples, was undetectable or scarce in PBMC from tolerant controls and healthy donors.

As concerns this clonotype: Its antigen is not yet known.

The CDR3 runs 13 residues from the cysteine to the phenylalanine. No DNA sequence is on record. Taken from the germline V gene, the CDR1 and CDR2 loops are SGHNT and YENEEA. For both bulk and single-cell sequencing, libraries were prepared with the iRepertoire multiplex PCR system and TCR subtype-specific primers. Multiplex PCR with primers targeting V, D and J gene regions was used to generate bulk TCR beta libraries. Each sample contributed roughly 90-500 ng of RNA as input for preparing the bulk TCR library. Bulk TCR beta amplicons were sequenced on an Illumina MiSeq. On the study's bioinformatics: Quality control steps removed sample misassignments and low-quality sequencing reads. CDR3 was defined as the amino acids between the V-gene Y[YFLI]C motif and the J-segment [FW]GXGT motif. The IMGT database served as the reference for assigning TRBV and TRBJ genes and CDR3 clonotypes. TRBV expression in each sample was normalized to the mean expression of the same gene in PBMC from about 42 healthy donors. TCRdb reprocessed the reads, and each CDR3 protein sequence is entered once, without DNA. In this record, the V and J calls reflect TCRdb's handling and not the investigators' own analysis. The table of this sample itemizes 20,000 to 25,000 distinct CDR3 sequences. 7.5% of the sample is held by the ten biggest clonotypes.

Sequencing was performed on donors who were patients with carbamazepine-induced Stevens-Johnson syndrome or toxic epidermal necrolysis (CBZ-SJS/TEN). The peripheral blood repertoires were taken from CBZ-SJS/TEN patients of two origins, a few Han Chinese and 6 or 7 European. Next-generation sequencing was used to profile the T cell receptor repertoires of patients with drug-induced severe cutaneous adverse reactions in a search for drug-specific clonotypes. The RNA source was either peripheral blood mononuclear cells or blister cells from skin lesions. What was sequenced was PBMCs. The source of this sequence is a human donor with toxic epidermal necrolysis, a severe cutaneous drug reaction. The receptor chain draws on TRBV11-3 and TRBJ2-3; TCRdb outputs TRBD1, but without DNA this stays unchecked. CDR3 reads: CASSLTTEDTQYF.